The 11 T cell receptor beta chains below were found in one sample sequenced in a study of regulatory T cells in long-lasting Graves disease (dated by TCRdb to the early 2020s). In light of the paper, this sample's time point label describes: persistent/refractory GD, antithyroid drugs over 5 years with positive TRAb. For both TCR sequencing and RNA sequencing, RNA was extracted from PBMCs using TRIzol. Libraries were made using multiplex PCR. Sequencing was performed on an Illumina HiSeq 4000. TCR beta libraries were built with iRepertoire HTBI primers and Arm-PCR amplification of CDR3 regions. The public reads were quality trimmed at Q25 with fastp and then assembled into clones with MiXCR by TCRdb, keeping productive beta chains. Entries are consolidated by CDR3 protein sequence, retaining the most common genes and DNA. The sample table shows fewer than 450,000 distinct CDR3 sequences, and about 25% are seen once. The ten largest make up around 24% of the sample.

The source material was peripheral blood mononuclear cells (PBMCs), sampled when the disease was refractory, from a patient treated with antithyroid drugs. The receptors here all came from a female donor with Graves disease.

This clonotype occurred a few times. The J gene is TRBJ1-2, the V gene TRBV20-1, with D tentatively TRBD1 (5 bases). The CDR3 sequence is 12 residues long. The V end lost 3 bases, the J end lost 2 bases, and 7 bases lay between the germline ends. Per the germline V gene, CDR1 is DFQATT and CDR2 is SNEGSKA (reference sequence). The CDR3 bases are TGCAGTGCTAGGGGGGACAACTATGGCTACACCTTC. The encoded protein is CSARGDNYGYTF.

The chain employs TRBV20-1 and TRBJ1-2; TRBD1 is a possible D gene (5 bases). The CDR3 has 12 residues. CDR1 and CDR2 (germline): DFQATT, SNEGSKA (reference sequence). Between the trimmed V and J ends, which lost 4 bases and 8 bases, there was a span of 14 bases. The CDR3 sequence is CSAIRGSQGYTF. CDR3 nucleotides: TGCAGTGCTATAAGGGGCTCTCAGGGCTACACCTTC.

As for this clonotype: A much larger clone lies a single base off, so this may be a read error. In nucleotides, the CDR3 is TGTGCCAGCAGTTACGCCCCCCTGGGTGGTGGCTACGCCTTC. As protein: CASSYAPLGGGYAF. The chain has TRBV6-5 and TRBJ1-2; D is undetermined. This CDR3 contains 14 residues. The germline gives CDR1 MNHEY, CDR2 SVGAGI.

The genes are TRBV24-1 and TRBJ2-1, with 9 bases that match TRBD1. J lost 7 bases, V lost 3 bases, and 12 bases had no gene match. Germline V gives CDR1 KGHDR, CDR2 SFDVKD. The CDR3 totals 17 residues. The DNA for the CDR3 is TGTGCCACCAGTGATCCGAAAACAGGGGGCGCGTGGAATGAGCAGTTCTTC. This encodes CATSDPKTGGAWNEQFF.

This clonotype was counted many times. This chain links TRBV2 with TRBJ2-2; D remains ambiguous. Between the trimmed V and J ends, which lost 3 bases and 0 bases, there was a span of 8 bases. Germline V gives CDR1 SNHLY, CDR2 FYNNEI. The CDR3 has 15 residues. The CDR3 here is CASSDDRTNTGELFF. The CDR3 coding sequence is TGTGCCAGCAGTGACGACCGGACGAACACCGGGGAGCTGTTTTTT.

The J gene is TRBJ1-1, the V gene TRBV19, with 11 bases that match TRBD1. Trimming removed 3 bases from V and 5 bases from J; junction bases left unmatched: 8. Germline V gene data show CDR1 as LNHDA and CDR2 as SQIVND (reference sequence). The length of the CDR3 is 16 residues. The CDR3: CASSIPGQGAYTEAFF. In nucleotides, the CDR3 is TGTGCCAGTAGTATCCCAGGACAGGGGGCTTATACTGAAGCTTTCTTT.

This chain connects TRBV6-1 to TRBJ1-2, with D perhaps matching TRBD1 (5 bases). Germline V gives CDR1 MNHNS, CDR2 SASEGT. V was cut by 6 bases and J by 5 bases, with 13 bases left in between. The CDR3 spans 13 residues. CDR3 sequence: CASSTGAGYGYTF. DNA of the CDR3: TGTGCCAGCAGCACCGGGGCCGGGTATGGCTACACCTTC.

J is TRBJ1-1 and V is TRBV6-2 or TRBV6-3; tentative D call: TRBD1 (6 bases). The length of the CDR3 is 18 residues. From germline, CDR1 is MNHEY and CDR2 SVGEGT. Trimming removed 6 bases from V and 1 base from J, with 24 bases in between. CDR3 sequence: CASRDKWGDRIKNTEAFF. Written as DNA, the CDR3 is TGTGCCAGCAGAGATAAATGGGGCGACAGGATCAAGAACACTGAAGCTTTCTTT.

The chain uses TRBV11-2 and TRBJ2-6; the D gene is possibly TRBD1 (6 bases). V was pared by 6 bases and J by 4 bases, with 19 bases between. This CDR3 is built from 17 residues. Germline V CDR1 and CDR2: SGHAT, FQNNGV. In DNA form, the CDR3 reads TGTGCCAGCAGTGCGCCCACAGGGAGACTGGGGGCCAACGTCCTGACTTTC. This gives the protein CASSAPTGRLGANVLTF.

This clonotype was seen a few times. V and J are TRBV7-3 and TRBJ2-2, with a weak D call TRBD2 (7 bases). V dropped 5 bases and J dropped 5 bases, with 18 bases sitting between them. This CDR3 is built from 16 residues. Per germline, CDR1 SGHTA and CDR2 FQGTGA. The CDR3 nucleotides read TGTGCCAGCAGCCGAAGGGGGGGCGGAGGGACCGGGGAGCTGTTTTTT. The encoded protein is CASSRRGGGGTGELFF.

This clonotype was seen at least ten times. This chain connects TRBV6-1 to TRBJ1-5; tentatively, D is TRBD1 (5 bases). The CDR3 has 14 residues. Trimming stripped 7 bases from V and 0 bases from J, with 10 bases between. Germline V CDR1 and CDR2: MNHNS, SASEGT. CDR3 protein: CASNVGDSNQPQHF. The CDR3 DNA is TGTGCCAGCAACGTGGGGGATAGCAATCAGCCCCAGCATTTT.